This paragraph covers one T cell receptor beta chain sequence. These data are taken from a study of blood T cell repertoires in COVID-19. Data came from immunoSEQ multiplex PCR; TCRdb stores just in-frame clones and leaves some out. The table records about 340,000 clones, about 90% of them present only once. The germline V and J ends were trimmed by 1 base and 0 bases, with 7 bases remaining between them. This CDR3 is 15 amino acids long. Germline assignment: CDR1 LNHNV and CDR2 YYDKDF (reference sequence). The clonotype was recovered from a woman under 30 who had recovered from COVID-19. The rearrangement joins TRBV15 to TRBJ1-5; no definite D call. The sequencing sample was made of peripheral blood. The CDR3 nucleotides are TGTGCCACCAGCAGAGCGCGGGCTAGCAATCAGCCCCAGCATTTT. Translation gives CATSRARASNQPQHF.